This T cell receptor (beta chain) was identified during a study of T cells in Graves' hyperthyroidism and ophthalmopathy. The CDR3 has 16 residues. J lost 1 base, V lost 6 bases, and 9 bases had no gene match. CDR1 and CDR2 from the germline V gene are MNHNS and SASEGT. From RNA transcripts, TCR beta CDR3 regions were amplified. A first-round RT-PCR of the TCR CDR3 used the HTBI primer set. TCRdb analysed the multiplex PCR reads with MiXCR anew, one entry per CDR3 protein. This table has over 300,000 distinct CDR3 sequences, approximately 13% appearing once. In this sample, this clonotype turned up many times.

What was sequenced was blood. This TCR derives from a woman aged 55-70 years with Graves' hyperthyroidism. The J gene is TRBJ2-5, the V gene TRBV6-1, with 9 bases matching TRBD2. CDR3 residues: CASSPVVAGAQETQYF. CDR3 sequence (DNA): TGTGCCAGCAGCCCTGTGGTAGCGGGAGCCCAAGAGACCCAGTACTTC.